The rows below give T cell receptor beta chains drawn from one sample of a study of beta chain features in type 1 diabetes. Here immunoSEQ multiplex PCR was the method, and the copy in TCRdb shows in-frame clones only, minus some. In the table there are around 650,000 clones, under 15% of which are singletons. Sequencing used naive CD4+ T cells from blood. The receptors originated from a man aged 30 to 39 with type 1 diabetes. The CDR3 runs from the conserved cysteine through the conserved F or W. The D gene is left open where the match is weak. Size values are once, few and many counts, or a class for expanded clones, and some rows have none.

D gene | clone size | J gene | V gene | CDR3 protein | CDR3 DNA
NA | NA | TRBJ2-6 | TRBV5-1 | CASTLGYSGANVLTF | TGCGCCAGCACCTTGGGTTATTCTGGGGCCAACGTCCTGACTTTC
NA | few | TRBJ2-5 | TRBV4-3 | CASSPGDGQETQYF | TGCGCCAGCAGCCCTGGGGATGGCCAAGAGACCCAGTACTTC
NA | few | TRBJ1-4 | TRBV27 | CASSLPGDTGHFEKLFF | TGTGCCAGCAGTCTTCCTGGGGACACCGGCCATTTCGAAAAACTGTTTTTT
NA | NA | TRBJ2-7 | TRBV7-8 | CASSLGEDEQYF | TGTGCCAGCAGCTTAGGAGAAGACGAGCAGTACTTC
NA | NA | TRBJ2-2 | TRBV7-9 | CASSRNSGNTGELFF | TGTGCCAGCAGCCGCAATAGCGGAAACACCGGGGAGCTGTTTTTT
NA | few | TRBJ1-2 | TRBV5-4 | CASSLDGLSGYTF | TGTGCCAGCAGCTTGGATGGTCTCAGCGGCTACACCTTC
NA | few | TRBJ1-6 | TRBV5-4 | CASTSQGKNSPLHF | TGTGCCAGCACCTCGCAAGGAAAGAATTCACCCCTCCACTTT
NA | NA | TRBJ2-3 | TRBV9 | CASSVGLQATSTDTQYF | TGTGCCAGCAGCGTAGGTCTCCAGGCCACCTCCACAGATACGCAGTATTTT
NA | few | TRBJ1-4 | TRBV7-8 | CASSLGPGLQLFF | TGTGCCAGCAGCTTAGGGCCAGGGTTACAACTGTTTTTT
NA | few | TRBJ2-2 | TRBV10-3 | CAISVQQGDTGELFF | TGTGCCATCAGTGTCCAGCAGGGCGACACCGGGGAGCTGTTTTTT